The source of this TCR beta chain is a study of T cells in narcolepsy. The overall study: Donors had narcolepsy type 1 or type 2, or were healthy controls.

Using immunoSEQ multiplex PCR, the repertoire was profiled, and TCRdb retains in-frame clones only, with some absent. In the table there are 25,000 to 35,000 clones, roughly four fifths of which are singletons. The CDR3 covers 15 residues. V lost 2 bases to trimming and J lost 5 bases, with 16 bases between them. Looked up from germline, CDR1 is MGHDK and CDR2 is SYGVNS. The chain employs TRBV25-1 and TRBJ2-7; D is possibly TRBD2 (6 bases). This receptor was obtained from a human donor with narcolepsy. Sample: CD45RA- memory CD4+ T cells from PBMCs. The CDR3 coding sequence is TGTGCCAGCAGTGAAATAAGAGGCGGGGCCCACGAGCAGTACTTC. Translation: CASSEIRGGAHEQYF.